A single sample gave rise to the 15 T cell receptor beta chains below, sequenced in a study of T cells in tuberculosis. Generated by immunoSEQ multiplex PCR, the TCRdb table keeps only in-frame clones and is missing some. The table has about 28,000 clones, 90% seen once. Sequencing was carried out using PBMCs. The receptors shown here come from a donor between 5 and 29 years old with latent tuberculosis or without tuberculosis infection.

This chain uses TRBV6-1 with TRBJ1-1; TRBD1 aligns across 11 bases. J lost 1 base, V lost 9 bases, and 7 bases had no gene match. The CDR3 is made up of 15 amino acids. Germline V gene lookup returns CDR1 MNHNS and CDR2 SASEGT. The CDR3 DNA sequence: TGTGCCAGTCAAACCGGGACAGGGGGGAACACTGAAGCTTTCTTT. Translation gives CASQTGTGGNTEAFF.

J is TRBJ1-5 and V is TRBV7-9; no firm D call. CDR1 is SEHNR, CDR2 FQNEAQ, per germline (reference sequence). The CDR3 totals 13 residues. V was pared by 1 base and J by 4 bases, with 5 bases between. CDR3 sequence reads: CASSLGENQPQHF. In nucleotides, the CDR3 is TGTGCCAGCAGCTTAGGAGAGAATCAGCCCCAGCATTTT.

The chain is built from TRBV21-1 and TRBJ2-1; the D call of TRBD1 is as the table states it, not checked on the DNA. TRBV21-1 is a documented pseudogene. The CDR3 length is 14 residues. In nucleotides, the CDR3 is TGTGCCATCGGGCCGACAGGGGGCTCCAATGAGCAGTTCTTC. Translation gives CAIGPTGGSNEQFF.

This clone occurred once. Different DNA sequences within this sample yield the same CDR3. The CDR3 nucleotides are TGTGCCAGCAGGACGACAGGGACAGAAAACACTGAAGCTTTCTTT. This encodes CASRTTGTENTEAFF. The rearrangement links TRBV6-5 to TRBJ1-1; 7 bases are a match to TRBD1. There are 15 residues in the CDR3. The V segment lost 6 bases and the J segment 2 bases; nucleotides outside the gene matches: 9. The germline V gene has CDR1 MNHEY and CDR2 SVGAGI.

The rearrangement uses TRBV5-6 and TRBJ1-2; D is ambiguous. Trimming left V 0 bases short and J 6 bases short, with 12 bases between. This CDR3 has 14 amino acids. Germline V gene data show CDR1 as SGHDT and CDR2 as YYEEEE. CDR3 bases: TGTGCCAGCAGCTTGGAAGCGGAATCCAATGGCTACACCTTC. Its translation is CASSLEAESNGYTF.

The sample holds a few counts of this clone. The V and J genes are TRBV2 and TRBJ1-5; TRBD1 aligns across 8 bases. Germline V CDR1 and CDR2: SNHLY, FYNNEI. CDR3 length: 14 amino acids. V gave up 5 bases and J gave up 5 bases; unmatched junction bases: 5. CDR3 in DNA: TGTGCCAGCAGTAGTGGACAGGGCGATCAGCCCCAGCATTTT. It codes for CASSSGQGDQPQHF.

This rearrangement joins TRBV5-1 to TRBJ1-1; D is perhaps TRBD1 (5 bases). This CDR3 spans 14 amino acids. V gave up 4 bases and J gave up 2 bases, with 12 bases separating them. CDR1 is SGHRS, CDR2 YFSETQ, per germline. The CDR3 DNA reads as TGCGCCAGCAGCGGGGTAAGGGGCAACACTGAAGCTTTCTTT. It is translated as CASSGVRGNTEAFF.

This CDR3 reads CATLDRGNEQFF. DNA for the CDR3: TGTGCCACCCTGGACAGGGGTAATGAGCAGTTCTTC. This chain connects TRBV19 to TRBJ2-1, with 9 bases that match TRBD1. With 10 bases clipped from V and 7 bases from J, the junction kept 5 bases outside the gene matches. Germline lookup yields CDR1 LNHDA and CDR2 SQIVND (reference sequence). The CDR3 covers 12 residues.

CDR3 DNA sequence: TGTGCCAACCGGACTAGCTCCTACGAGCAGTACTTC. The encoded protein is CANRTSSYEQYF. V usage is TRBV7-2 and J usage is TRBJ2-7; 7 bases are shared with TRBD2. Germline V CDR1 and CDR2: SGHTA, FQGNSA. V lost 10 bases to trimming and J lost 0 bases; unmatched junction nucleotides: 3. This CDR3 has 12 amino acids.

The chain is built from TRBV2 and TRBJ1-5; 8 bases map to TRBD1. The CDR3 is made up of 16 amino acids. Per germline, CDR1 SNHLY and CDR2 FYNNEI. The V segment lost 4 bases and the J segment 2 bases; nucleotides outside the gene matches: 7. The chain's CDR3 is CASSARTGIGNQPQHF. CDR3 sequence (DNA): TGTGCCAGCAGTGCCAGGACAGGGATCGGCAATCAGCCCCAGCATTTT.

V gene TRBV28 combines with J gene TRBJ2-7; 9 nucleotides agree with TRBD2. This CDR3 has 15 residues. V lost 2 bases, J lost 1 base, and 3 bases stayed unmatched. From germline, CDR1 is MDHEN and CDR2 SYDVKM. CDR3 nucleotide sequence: TGTGCCAGCAGTTTAGCAAGCGGGGGGTCCTACGAGCAGTACTTC. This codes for CASSLASGGSYEQYF.

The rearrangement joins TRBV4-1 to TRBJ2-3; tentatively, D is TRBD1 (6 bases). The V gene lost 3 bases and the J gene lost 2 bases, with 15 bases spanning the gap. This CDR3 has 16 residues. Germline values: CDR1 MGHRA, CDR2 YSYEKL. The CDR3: CASSQKQGVLTDTQYF. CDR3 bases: TGCGCCAGCAGCCAGAAACAGGGCGTACTCACAGATACGCAGTATTTT.

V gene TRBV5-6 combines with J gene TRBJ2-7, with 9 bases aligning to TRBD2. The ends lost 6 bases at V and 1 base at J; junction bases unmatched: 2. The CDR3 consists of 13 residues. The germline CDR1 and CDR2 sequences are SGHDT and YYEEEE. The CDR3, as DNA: TGTGCCAGCAACGCGGGGGGGTCCTACGAGCAGTACTTC. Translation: CASNAGGSYEQYF.

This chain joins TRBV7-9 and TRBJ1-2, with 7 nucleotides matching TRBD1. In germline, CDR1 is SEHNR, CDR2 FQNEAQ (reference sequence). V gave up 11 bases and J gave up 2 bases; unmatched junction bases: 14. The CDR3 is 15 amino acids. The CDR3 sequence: CAFPTGAPMNYGYTF. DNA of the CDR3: TGTGCCTTCCCCACAGGGGCTCCGATGAACTATGGCTACACCTTC.

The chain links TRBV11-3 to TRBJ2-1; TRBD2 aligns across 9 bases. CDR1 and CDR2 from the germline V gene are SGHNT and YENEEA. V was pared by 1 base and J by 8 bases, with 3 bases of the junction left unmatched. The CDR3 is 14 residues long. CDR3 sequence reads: CASSLGGGEYEQFF. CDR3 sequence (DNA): TGTGCCAGCAGCTTAGGCGGGGGGGAATATGAGCAGTTCTTC.